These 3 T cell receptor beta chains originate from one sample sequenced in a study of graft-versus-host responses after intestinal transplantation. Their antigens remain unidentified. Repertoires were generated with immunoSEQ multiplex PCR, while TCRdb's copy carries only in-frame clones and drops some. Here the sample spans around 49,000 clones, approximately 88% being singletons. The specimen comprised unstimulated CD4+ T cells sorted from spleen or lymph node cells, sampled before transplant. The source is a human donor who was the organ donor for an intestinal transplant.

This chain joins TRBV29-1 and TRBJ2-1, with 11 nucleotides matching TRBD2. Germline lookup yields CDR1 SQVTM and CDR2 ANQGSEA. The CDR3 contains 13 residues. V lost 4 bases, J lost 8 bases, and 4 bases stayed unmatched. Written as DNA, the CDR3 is TGCAGCGTTGCTAGCGGGAGGTTCGATGAGCAGTTCTTC. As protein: CSVASGRFDEQFF.

CDR3 in DNA: TGTGCCAGCAGCCTCGCCGGCGGGGGTAGCACAGATACGCAGTATTTT. Its protein product is CASSLAGGGSTDTQYF. The V gene is TRBV28, the J gene TRBJ2-3, with 7 bases fitting TRBD2. CDR1 and CDR2 from the germline V gene are MDHEN and SYDVKM. This CDR3 region has 16 residues. Trimming removed 6 bases from V and 0 bases from J; junction bases left unmatched: 9.

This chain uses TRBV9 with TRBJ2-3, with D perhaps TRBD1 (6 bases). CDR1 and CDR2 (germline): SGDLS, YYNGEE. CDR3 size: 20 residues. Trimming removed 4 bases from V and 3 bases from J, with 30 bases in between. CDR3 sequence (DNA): TGTGCCAGCAGCCCTCCGTCCCACAACAGGGTAGAGGAGCGGACAGATACGCAGTATTTT. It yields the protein CASSPPSHNRVEERTDTQYF.